The 30 T cell receptor beta chains reported below all come from one sample, sequenced in a study of STAT5B mutations in CD4+ large granular lymphocyte leukemia. Sequenced by immunoSEQ multiplex PCR; TCRdb stores in-frame clones only, minus some. The repertoire holds about 25,000 clones, 74% seen once, with about 9.8% in the top ten. The sequencing input was CD4+ T cells from blood buffy coats. The receptors stem from a human donor in good health.

The chain has TRBV5-1 and TRBJ1-1; a possible D gene is TRBD1 (6 bases). The CDR3 consists of 14 residues. From germline, CDR1 is SGHRS and CDR2 YFSETQ. V lost 5 bases and J 4 bases, leaving 15 bases between the germline ends. CDR3 amino acids: CASRSTGRVTEAFF. In DNA form, the CDR3 reads TGCGCCAGCAGGTCGACAGGCCGGGTCACTGAAGCTTTCTTT.

This chain uses TRBV6-6 with TRBJ2-3, with D perhaps assigned TRBD1 or TRBD2 (5 bases each). CDR3 length equals 15 residues. Trimming removed 5 bases from V and 2 bases from J, with 14 bases in between. Germline CDR1 MNHNY, CDR2 SVGAGI (reference sequence). The CDR3 DNA reads TGTGCCAGCAGTCCCCCGGGACGGGACACAGATACGCAGTATTTT. Its translation: CASSPPGRDTDTQYF.

The genes are TRBV18 and TRBJ2-2, with D uncertain. This CDR3 spans 16 amino acids. V gave up 2 bases and J gave up 2 bases, with 12 bases separating them. Germline V lookup: CDR1 KGHSH, CDR2 LQKENI. CDR3 protein: CASSPVLEINTGELFF. In DNA, the CDR3 is TGTGCCAGCTCACCAGTGTTGGAGATAAACACCGGGGAGCTGTTTTTT.

V and J are TRBV7-9 and TRBJ1-4; D is ambiguous. Germline V gene lookup returns CDR1 SEHNR and CDR2 FQNEAQ (reference sequence). V dropped 2 bases and J dropped 6 bases, with 16 bases sitting between them. This CDR3 comprises 16 residues. CDR3 sequence reads: CASSLSRSDKDEKLFF. CDR3 in DNA: TGTGCCAGCAGCTTAAGTCGGTCAGATAAAGATGAAAAACTGTTTTTT.

In this sample, this clone turned up once. The rearrangement links TRBV7-9 to TRBJ1-3; TRBD1 is a possible D gene (5 bases). The CDR3 extends over 14 amino acids. Germline-derived CDR1 and CDR2 are SEHNR and FQNEAQ (reference sequence). With 1 base removed from V and 7 bases from J, the gap between germline ends came to 11 bases. CDR3 protein: CASSLGAWGNTIYF. The CDR3 nucleotides read TGTGCCAGCAGCTTAGGGGCCTGGGGGAACACCATATATTTT.

This clone was found a few times. The chain recombines TRBV5-4 with TRBJ1-1; D is ambiguous. CDR1 is SGHNT, CDR2 YYREEE, per germline (reference sequence). Between the trimmed V and J ends, which lost 5 bases and 5 bases, there was a span of 16 bases. This CDR3 contains 14 residues. In DNA, the CDR3 is TGTGCCAGCAGGTTTTCTGGAGGGCTGACTGAAGCTTTCTTT. Its translation is CASRFSGGLTEAFF.

This chain connects TRBV5-6 to TRBJ2-2, with 15 bases that match TRBD2. This CDR3 has 18 amino acids. The trim removed 3 bases at V and 0 bases at J, leaving 3 bases unmatched. The V gene's germline CDR1 is SGHDT and CDR2 YYEEEE. The chain's CDR3 is CASSWGLAGGANTGELFF. CDR3 in DNA: TGTGCCAGCAGCTGGGGACTAGCGGGGGGCGCGAACACCGGGGAGCTGTTTTTT.

The V gene is TRBV9, the J gene TRBJ1-1; D perhaps matches TRBD1 (5 bases). The CDR3 loop spans 14 amino acids. Germline CDR1 and CDR2: SGDLS and YYNGEE. Trimming left V 2 bases short and J 2 bases short, with 10 bases between. The CDR3 sequence: CASSVRGVNTEAFF. The CDR3, as DNA: TGTGCCAGCAGCGTCAGAGGGGTAAACACTGAAGCTTTCTTT.

Only a few counts were recorded for this clone. The V call is TRBV4-1, the J call TRBJ1-5, with D tentatively TRBD1 (5 bases). Per the germline V gene, CDR1 is MGHRA and CDR2 is YSYEKL. The CDR3 is 15 residues long. The ends were cut back, 3 bases at V and 1 base at J, with 10 bases in the middle. The CDR3 loop is CASSHRVGSNQPQHF. DNA for the CDR3: TGCGCCAGCAGCCACAGGGTGGGGAGCAATCAGCCCCAGCATTTT.

The rearrangement uses TRBV29-1 and TRBJ2-1, with D uncertain. Deletions cut 8 bases from V and 5 bases from J, with 13 bases between. The CDR3 runs to 12 residues. CDR1 and CDR2 (germline): SQVTM, ANQGSEA. CDR3 DNA sequence: TGCAGCTTGTCCCGCCCGAACAATGAGCAGTTCTTC. Amino acids: CSLSRPNNEQFF.

About this clone: Given a much more abundant clone one base away, this may be a read error. The rearrangement links TRBV19 to TRBJ2-6; D is ambiguous. This CDR3 comprises 14 residues. The V gene's germline CDR1 is LNHDA and CDR2 SQIVND (reference sequence). With 5 bases removed from V and 0 bases from J, the gap between germline ends came to 5 bases. The CDR3 DNA follows: TGTGCCAGTAGTCCCCGCTCTGGGGCCAACGTCCTGACTTTC. It translates to CASSPRSGANVLTF.

The chain is built from TRBV4-2 and TRBJ2-7; 7 positions agree with TRBD2. The CDR3 runs 14 residues. Looked up from germline, CDR1 is LGHNA and CDR2 is YNFKEQ. J lost 2 bases, V lost 0 bases, and 1 base had no gene match. The CDR3 loop is CASSQDLAAYEQYV. CDR3 coding DNA: TGTGCCAGCAGCCAAGATCTAGCGGCCTACGAGCAGTACGTC.

The rearrangement links TRBV7-2 to TRBJ2-1; TRBD1 matches 8 bases. Germline CDR1 is SGHTA and CDR2 is FQGNSA. The CDR3 runs to 16 residues. Trimming took 3 bases from V and 0 from J; bases not matched to a gene: 4. As DNA, the CDR3 is TGTGCCAGCAGCTTTGGGCAGGGGGCCTCCTACAATGAGCAGTTCTTC. Translating it yields CASSFGQGASYNEQFF.

V gene TRBV5-4 combines with J gene TRBJ2-1; D is perhaps TRBD1 or TRBD2 (5 bases each). This CDR3 is built from 16 residues. V lost 3 bases and J lost 0, with 13 bases in between. Per germline, CDR1 SGHNT and CDR2 YYREEE (reference sequence). The CDR3: CASSSPGQSSYNEQFF. Written as DNA, the CDR3 is TGTGCCAGCAGCTCACCGGGGCAAAGCTCCTACAATGAGCAGTTCTTC.

The CDR3 DNA follows: TGCAGCGTTTCCCCCGCTAGCGGGGGGAGAACAGATACGCAGTATTTT. As protein: CSVSPASGGRTDTQYF. The rearrangement links TRBV29-1 to TRBJ2-3; 11 positions match TRBD2. Per the germline V gene, CDR1 is SQVTM and CDR2 is ANQGSEA. This CDR3 spans 16 amino acids. Trimming at V came to 5 bases and at J to 3 bases, leaving 10 bases not matched to a gene.

This clone has a handful of counts. V gene TRBV18 combines with J gene TRBJ1-5; 7 nucleotides align to TRBD1. The germline gives CDR1 KGHSH, CDR2 LQKENI. The CDR3 covers 15 residues. V shed 6 bases, J shed 2 bases, and the junction held 7 bases outside the gene matches. CDR3 sequence: CASSPGQAGNQPQHF. In DNA, the CDR3 is TGTGCCAGCTCCCCCGGACAGGCGGGCAATCAGCCCCAGCATTTT.

The rearrangement uses TRBV5-1 and TRBJ2-7; 9 bases agree with TRBD1. Per the germline V gene, CDR1 is SGHRS and CDR2 is YFSETQ. The CDR3 length is 14 residues. After removal of 5 bases from V and 5 bases from J, the junction contained 8 bases not matched to a gene. The CDR3 spells CASRDGTGSHEQYF. The CDR3 DNA reads as TGCGCCAGCAGGGATGGGACAGGGAGCCACGAGCAGTACTTC.

The gene calls are TRBV11-3 and TRBJ2-3, with TRBD1 matching over 8 bases. Germline V gene lookup returns CDR1 SGHNT and CDR2 YENEEA. The CDR3 runs to 13 residues. J gave up 6 bases and V 5 bases, and 4 bases lay outside the gene matches. CDR3 residues: CASSQDRVDTQYF. The DNA for the CDR3 is TGTGCCAGCAGCCAGGACAGGGTTGATACGCAGTATTTT.

The table lists this clone with a count of one. The chain carries TRBV11-1 and TRBJ2-5; D may correspond to TRBD1 or TRBD2 (5 bases each). V was clipped by 8 bases and J by 5 bases, with 12 bases between them. There are 12 residues in the CDR3. Per the germline V gene, CDR1 is SGHAT and CDR2 is FQDESV (reference sequence). The CDR3 spells CASSIGEETQYF. DNA for the CDR3: TGTGCCAGCTCCATAGGGGAGGAGACCCAGTACTTC.

The rearrangement uses TRBV27 and TRBJ2-7; 11 nucleotides line up with TRBD2. The ends lost 4 bases at V and 4 bases at J; junction bases unmatched: 6. The CDR3 has 15 residues. Germline-derived CDR1 and CDR2 are MNHEY and SMNVEV (reference sequence). CDR3 nucleotides: TGTGCCAGCAGTTATCTAGCGGGAGGTCGGTACGAGCAGTACTTC. Translating it yields CASSYLAGGRYEQYF.

This clone was detected once. The genes are TRBV27 and TRBJ2-7; D gene unclear. The V gene's germline CDR1 is MNHEY and CDR2 SMNVEV (reference sequence). Trimming removed 5 bases at V and 3 bases at J, with 17 bases between. This CDR3 is built from 15 residues. The CDR3 protein is CASSPRRGHFYEQYV. DNA for the CDR3: TGTGCCAGCAGTCCTCGAAGAGGCCATTTCTACGAGCAGTACGTC.

This clone showed up just once. This chain connects TRBV10-3 to TRBJ2-5, with a tentative D call TRBD2 (6 bases). The CDR3 covers 14 residues. Trimming took off 5 bases at V and 2 bases at J, with 12 bases between the two ends. Germline CDR1 reads ENHRY; CDR2 reads SYGVKD. Here the CDR3 reads CAISPLGGQETQYF. The CDR3, as DNA: TGTGCCATCAGTCCACTTGGGGGGCAAGAGACCCAGTACTTC.

Here the CDR3 reads CASSQESGGPLGEQFF. The CDR3, as DNA: TGTGCCAGCAGCCAAGAAAGCGGGGGGCCTCTTGGCGAGCAGTTCTTC. V usage is TRBV4-2 and J usage is TRBJ2-1; TRBD2 matches 9 bases. The CDR3 is 16 amino acids. V gave up 0 bases and J gave up 10 bases; unmatched junction bases: 10. Germline CDR1 LGHNA, CDR2 YNFKEQ.

The V gene is TRBV6-1, the J gene TRBJ1-1; unclear D gene. Germline-derived CDR1 and CDR2 are MNHNS and SASEGT. V lost 1 base and J 4 bases, leaving 10 bases between the germline ends. This CDR3 has 14 amino acids. CDR3 loop: CASSEGTVRTEAFF. As DNA, the CDR3 is TGTGCCAGCAGTGAAGGGACGGTACGCACTGAAGCTTTCTTT.

The gene calls are TRBV15 and TRBJ1-5; D remains ambiguous. The V end lost 3 bases, the J end lost 4 bases, and 10 bases lay between the germline ends. Germline V CDR1 and CDR2: LNHNV, YYDKDF (reference sequence). The CDR3 length is 14 residues. CDR3 loop: CATSRGRTNQPQHF. The CDR3 coding sequence is TGTGCCACCAGCAGGGGCAGAACAAATCAGCCCCAGCATTTT.

The chain uses TRBV7-8 and TRBJ2-2; D unclear. The length of the CDR3 is 15 residues. Germline assignment: CDR1 SGHVS and CDR2 FQNEAQ. V lost 1 base and J lost 0, with 6 bases in between. CDR3 amino acids: CASSLVSANTGELFF. The CDR3 DNA reads TGTGCCAGCAGCTTAGTGTCAGCGAACACCGGGGAGCTGTTTTTT.

The chain links TRBV6-6 to TRBJ2-2; weak D call: TRBD1 (5 bases). V was cut by 6 bases and J by 1 base, with 9 bases left in between. The CDR3 runs 14 residues. Germline V gene lookup returns CDR1 MNHNY and CDR2 SVGAGI (reference sequence). The CDR3 loop reads CASSRDRNTGELFF. The CDR3 nucleotides are TGTGCCAGCAGCCGCGACAGGAACACCGGGGAGCTGTTTTTT.

The V gene is TRBV5-1, the J gene TRBJ2-3; D tentatively fits TRBD1 or TRBD2 (5 bases each). This CDR3 spans 16 amino acids. The V gene lost 5 bases and the J gene lost 6 bases, with 22 bases spanning the gap. Germline V gene lookup returns CDR1 SGHRS and CDR2 YFSETQ. The CDR3 is CASRNLSLGAADTQYF. DNA for the CDR3: TGCGCCAGCAGAAATCTATCACTAGGGGCGGCGGATACGCAGTATTTT.

The CDR3 coding sequence is TGTGCCAGCAGCTTAGGAGGGACCGAGCAGTACGTC. Encoded protein: CASSLGGTEQYV. This chain connects TRBV11-2 to TRBJ2-7; D is tentatively TRBD1 or TRBD2 (5 bases each). CDR3 size: 12 residues. V was pared by 1 base and J by 6 bases, with 7 bases between. The germline gives CDR1 SGHAT, CDR2 FQNNGV.

A few counts support this clone. The chain is built from TRBV9 and TRBJ1-1, with D possibly being TRBD1 (5 bases). Deletions cut 3 bases from V and 5 bases from J, with 17 bases between. CDR1 SGDLS and CDR2 YYNGEE come from the germline V gene. The CDR3 contains 15 residues. The CDR3 region has the DNA TGTGCCAGCAGCGAAATAGGGACGGGCTGGACTGAAGCTTTCTTT. Its protein product is CASSEIGTGWTEAFF.